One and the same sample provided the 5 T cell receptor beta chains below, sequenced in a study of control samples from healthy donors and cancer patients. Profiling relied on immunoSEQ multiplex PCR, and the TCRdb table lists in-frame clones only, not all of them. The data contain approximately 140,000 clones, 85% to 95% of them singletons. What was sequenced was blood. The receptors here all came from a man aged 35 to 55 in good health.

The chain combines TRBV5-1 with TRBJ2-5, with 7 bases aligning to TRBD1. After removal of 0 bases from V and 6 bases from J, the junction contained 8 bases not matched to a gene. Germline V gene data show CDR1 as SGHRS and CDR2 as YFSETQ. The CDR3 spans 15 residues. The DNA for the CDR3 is TGCGCCAGCAGCTTGGCCGGAACAGGGGTCAAGACCCAGTACTTC. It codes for CASSLAGTGVKTQYF.

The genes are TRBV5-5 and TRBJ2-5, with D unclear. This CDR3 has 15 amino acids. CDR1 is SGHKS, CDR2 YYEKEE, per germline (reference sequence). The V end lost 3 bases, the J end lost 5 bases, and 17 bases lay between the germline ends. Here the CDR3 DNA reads TGTGCCAGCAGCTCCGCGAGGAGCCCCGTGGAGACCCAGTACTTC. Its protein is CASSSARSPVETQYF.

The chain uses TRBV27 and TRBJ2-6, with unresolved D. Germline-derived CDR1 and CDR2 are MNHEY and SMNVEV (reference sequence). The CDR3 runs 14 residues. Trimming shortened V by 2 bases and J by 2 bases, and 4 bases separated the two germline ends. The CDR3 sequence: CASSLGTGANVLTF. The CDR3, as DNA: TGTGCCAGCAGTTTAGGTACTGGGGCCAACGTCCTGACTTTC.

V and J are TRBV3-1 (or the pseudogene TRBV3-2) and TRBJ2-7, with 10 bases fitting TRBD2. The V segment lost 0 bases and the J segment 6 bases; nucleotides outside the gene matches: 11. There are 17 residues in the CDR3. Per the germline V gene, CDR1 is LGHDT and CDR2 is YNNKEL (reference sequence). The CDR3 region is CASSQDRGLAGVSEQYF. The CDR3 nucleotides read TGTGCCAGCAGCCAAGATCGGGGGCTAGCGGGAGTGAGCGAGCAGTACTTC.

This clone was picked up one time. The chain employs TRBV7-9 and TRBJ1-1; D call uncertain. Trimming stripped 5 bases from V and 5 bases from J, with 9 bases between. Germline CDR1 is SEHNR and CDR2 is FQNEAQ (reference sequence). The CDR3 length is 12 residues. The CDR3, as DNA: TGTGCCAGCAGCACGCGGATGACTGAAGCTTTCTTT. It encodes CASSTRMTEAFF.